The text below deals with one T cell receptor (beta chain). Its antigen is not known. The data were obtained in a study of T cell responses to AZD1222 COVID-19 vaccine. Turning to the study itself: Second-dose timings of about 4 or about 12 weeks were pooled.

Findings and limits, study-wide: Spike-wide vaccine-associated CD4 TCRs dominated at 160-218 and 743-854. None of the repertoires were sampled until the peak T cell response had passed.

V lost 5 bases to trimming and J lost 6 bases; unmatched junction nucleotides: 3. Germline V CDR1 and CDR2: KGHSH, LQKENI. The CDR3 is 13 amino acids. Some clones are missing from TCRdb's copy, which holds only in-frame ones; the method was immunoSEQ multiplex PCR. The table has 100,000 or so clones, around 94% seen once; the top ten hold roughly 2%. The gene calls are TRBV18 and TRBJ2-2; 7 nucleotides align to TRBD1. The specimen comprised peripheral blood, sampled on day 0 of AZD1222 vaccination. The sequence was collected from an adult in good health. The CDR3 here is CASSTGEPGELFF. CDR3 DNA sequence: TGTGCCAGCTCAACAGGGGAGCCCGGGGAGCTGTTTTTT.